The 20 T cell receptor beta chains below all came from one sample that was sequenced in a study of CD8 T cells in Susac syndrome (dated by TCRdb to about 2019). To prepare the library, the immunoSEQ multiplex PCR assay was applied. RNA was extracted using the RNeasy kit, and roughly 0.5 to 1 microgram was reverse transcribed with random hexamers. TCRdb reran the public reads through fastp at Q25 and MiXCR, keeping productive beta chains. Rows matching on CDR3 protein sequence are summarized as one entry with the most common DNA and genes. The sample table records some 120,000 distinct CDR3 sequences; around 96% of these occur just once. Clones ranked in the top ten supply approximately 0.12% of the sample. Sequences were obtained from CD4+ T cells from PBMCs. The receptor source for this set is a human donor in good health.

The gene calls are TRBV28 and TRBJ2-7; 8 nucleotides align to TRBD1. Germline trimming cut 4 bases from V and 7 bases from J; bases unmatched to any gene: 6. Germline CDR1 and CDR2: MDHEN and SYDVKM. This CDR3 has 13 amino acids. CDR3 DNA: TGTGCCAGCAGTTCCGGACAGGGAAAAGAGCAGTACTTC. It codes for CASSSGQGKEQYF.

The chain carries TRBV7-6 and TRBJ2-2, with TRBD1 matching over 7 bases. The CDR3 totals 15 residues. Germline CDR1 and CDR2: SGHVS and FNYEAQ. V trimming: 5 bases; J trimming: 9 bases; junction bases outside the gene matches: 12. As DNA, the CDR3 is TGTGCCAGCAGCGGACGGACAGGTTTGGTTAGGGAGCTGTTTTTT. This codes for CASSGRTGLVRELFF. Together with reference TRBV7-6 and TRBJ2-2, the CDR3 gives the full variable domain: GAGVSQSPRYKVTKRGQDVALRCDPISGHVSLYWYRQALGQGPEFLTYFNYEAQQDKSGLPNDRFSAERPEGSISTLTIQRTEQRDSAMYRCASSGRTGLVRELFFGEGSRLTVL.

The rearrangement joins TRBV5-4 to TRBJ2-5; D may be TRBD2 (5 bases). The CDR3 runs to 14 residues. Trimming stripped 4 bases from V and 6 bases from J, with 16 bases between. CDR1 and CDR2 from the germline V gene are SGHNT and YYREEE (reference sequence). In DNA form, the CDR3 reads TGTGCCAGCAGCACCTCCGAGGGATCAAAGACCCAGTACTTC. As protein: CASSTSEGSKTQYF. The variable domain in full, completed from reference TRBV5-4 and TRBJ2-5, reads ETGVTQSPTHLIKTRGQQVTLRCSSQSGHNTVSWYQQALGQGPQFIFQYYREEENGRGNFPPRFSGLQFPNYSSELNVNALELDDSALYLCASSTSEGSKTQYFGPGTRLLVL.

This chain joins TRBV20-1 and TRBJ2-5, with D tentatively TRBD1 or TRBD2 (5 bases each). V lost 5 bases and J lost 1, with 11 bases in between. This CDR3 is 13 amino acids long. The germline V gene encodes CDR1 DFQATT and CDR2 SNEGSKA (reference sequence). CDR3 residues: CSAYGTLQETQYF. The CDR3 coding sequence is TGCAGTGCTTACGGGACCCTCCAAGAGACCCAGTACTTC.

The chain combines TRBV21-1 with TRBJ1-4; the table's TRBD1 call for D was not verified on the DNA. TRBV21-1 constitutes a pseudogene. This CDR3 has 14 residues. The CDR3 sequence: CASRTTKATGKLFF. DNA for the CDR3: TGTGCCAGCAGGACCACGAAAGCGACAGGAAAACTGTTTTTT.

This sequence joins TRBV6-5 and TRBJ2-7; D is possibly TRBD1 or TRBD2 (5 bases each). The CDR3 totals 13 residues. CDR1 and CDR2 (germline): MNHEY, SVGAGI. The ends were cut back, 6 bases at V and 1 base at J, with 10 bases in the middle. CDR3 nucleotide sequence: TGTGCCAGCAGGGGGACGGGATCCTACGAGCAGTACTTC. It codes for CASRGTGSYEQYF.

This sequence joins TRBV3-1 and TRBJ2-1; D assignment may be TRBD1 or TRBD2 (5 bases each). V was cut by 4 bases and J by 4 bases, with 11 bases left in between. This CDR3 comprises 14 residues. Germline CDR1 LGHDT, CDR2 YNNKEL (reference sequence). CDR3 nucleotide sequence: TGTGCCAGCAGCCCCCGGGACCGTTACAATGAGCAGTTCTTC. Protein product: CASSPRDRYNEQFF.

The rearrangement joins TRBV20-1 to TRBJ2-3, with TRBD1 matching 8 bases. J lost 4 bases, V lost 6 bases, and 9 bases had no gene match. Germline CDR1 and CDR2: DFQATT and SNEGSKA (reference sequence). CDR3 length: 14 amino acids. CDR3 nucleotides: TGCAGTGCCCCGAAGACAGGGGAGGCAGATACGCAGTATTTT. This translates into CSAPKTGEADTQYF.

The chain is built from TRBV7-2 and TRBJ2-5; D remains unclear. Trimming cost V 5 bases and J 2 bases, with 6 bases left between them. This CDR3 region has 12 residues. Per the germline V gene, CDR1 is SGHTA and CDR2 is FQGNSA. The CDR3 bases are TGTGCCAGCAGCGGGGATCAAGAGACCCAGTACTTC. This codes for CASSGDQETQYF.

The chain joins TRBV27 to TRBJ2-3, with D perhaps matching TRBD2 (6 bases). The CDR3 runs 15 residues. V was shortened by 4 bases and J by 0 bases, with 11 bases between the two germline ends. Germline values: CDR1 MNHEY, CDR2 SMNVEV (reference sequence). Here the CDR3 reads CASSSLAPSTDTQYF. The CDR3 DNA reads as TGTGCCAGCAGTTCACTAGCCCCTAGCACAGATACGCAGTATTTT.

The chain is built from TRBV20-1 and TRBJ1-2, with D possibly TRBD1 on 5 matching bases. Germline assignment: CDR1 DFQATT and CDR2 SNEGSKA (reference sequence). With 0 bases removed from V and 4 bases from J, the gap between germline ends came to 12 bases. The CDR3 runs 14 residues. The CDR3 coding sequence is TGCAGTGCTAGAGACCCCGGGGGTCTCTATGGCTACACCTTC. Its protein is CSARDPGGLYGYTF.

The chain is built from TRBV7-2 and TRBJ2-5, with 9 positions matching TRBD2. J was trimmed by 4 bases and V by 1 base; bases with no gene match: 1. CDR1 and CDR2 from the germline V gene are SGHTA and FQGNSA. This CDR3 has 14 residues. The CDR3 region is CASSLVAGAETQYF. In DNA, the CDR3 is TGTGCCAGCAGCTTAGTAGCGGGAGCAGAGACCCAGTACTTC.

The chain carries TRBV7-2 and TRBJ1-1; D gene uncertain. V lost 3 bases and J lost 5, with 10 bases in between. The length of the CDR3 is 13 residues. Germline CDR1 is SGHTA and CDR2 is FQGNSA. The CDR3 loop reads CASSLNPATEAFF. In nucleotides, the CDR3 is TGTGCCAGCAGCTTGAATCCCGCTACTGAAGCTTTCTTT.

The rearrangement uses TRBV4-1 and TRBJ1-1; tentative D call: TRBD1 (5 bases). This CDR3 has 15 amino acids. The germline CDR1 and CDR2 sequences are MGHRA and YSYEKL. Trimming shortened V by 4 bases and J by 1 base, and 13 bases separated the two germline ends. The CDR3 loop is CASSPQGGANTEAFF. CDR3 bases: TGCGCCAGCAGCCCTCAGGGTGGGGCGAACACTGAAGCTTTCTTT.

The chain joins TRBV21-1 to TRBJ2-5; TRBD1, the table's D call, was not compared with the DNA. TRBV21-1 is noted as a pseudogene. The CDR3 contains 16 residues. The CDR3 DNA reads TGTGCCAGCAGCAATGGCCTTGGGGGGGGCGAAGAGACCCAGTACTTC. It yields the protein CASSNGLGGGEETQYF.

The chain is built from TRBV29-1 and TRBJ1-2; D gene uncertain. The germline V gene has CDR1 SQVTM and CDR2 ANQGSEA. The ends were cut back, 1 base at V and 6 bases at J, with 6 bases in the middle. The CDR3 consists of 11 residues. For the CDR3, the DNA is TGCAGCGTTGAAGGCGGGGATGGCTACACCTTC. Translating it yields CSVEGGDGYTF.

This rearrangement joins TRBV29-1 to TRBJ2-4; D unresolved. This CDR3 contains 13 residues. Germline V gives CDR1 SQVTM, CDR2 ANQGSEA. Trimming shortened V by 0 bases and J by 1 base, and 4 bases separated the two germline ends. For the CDR3, the DNA is TGCAGCGTTGAAGAGGGGGCCAAAAACATTCAGTACTTC. It codes for CSVEEGAKNIQYF.

This sequence joins TRBV7-2 and TRBJ1-5, with D hard to call. The CDR3 loop spans 13 amino acids. The germline gives CDR1 SGHTA, CDR2 FQGNSA. Trimming cost V 6 bases and J 7 bases, with 13 bases left between them. The CDR3 reads CASRLTTGQPQHF. CDR3 sequence (DNA): TGTGCCAGCAGACTAACGACGGGGCAGCCCCAGCATTTT.

The chain carries TRBV5-4 and TRBJ2-7; TRBD2 matches 7 bases. CDR1 SGHNT and CDR2 YYREEE come from the germline V gene (reference sequence). V shed 0 bases and J 3 bases; nucleotides not matched to a gene: 6. There are 15 residues in the CDR3. DNA for the CDR3: TGTGCCAGCAGCTTGGCGGCTAGCGGATTCTACGAGCAGTACTTC. Its protein product is CASSLAASGFYEQYF.

This chain joins TRBV5-1 and TRBJ2-1; D is possibly TRBD1 (5 bases). The germline gives CDR1 SGHRS, CDR2 YFSETQ. V shed 3 bases and J shed 8 bases, with 9 bases lying between them. The CDR3 length is 12 residues. Written as DNA, the CDR3 is TGCGCCAGCAGCTGGGGCAGGGATGAGCAGTTCTTC. Its translation is CASSWGRDEQFF.